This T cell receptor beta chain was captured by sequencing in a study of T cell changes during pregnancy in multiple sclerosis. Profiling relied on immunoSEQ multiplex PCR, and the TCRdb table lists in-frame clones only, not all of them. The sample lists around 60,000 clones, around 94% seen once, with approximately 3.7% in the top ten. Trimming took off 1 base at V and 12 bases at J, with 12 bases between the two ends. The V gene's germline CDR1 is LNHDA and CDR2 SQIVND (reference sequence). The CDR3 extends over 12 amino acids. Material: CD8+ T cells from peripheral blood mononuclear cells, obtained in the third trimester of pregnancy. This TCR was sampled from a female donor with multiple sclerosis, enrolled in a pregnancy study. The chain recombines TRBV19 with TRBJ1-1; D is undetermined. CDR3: CASSIGTAEPFF. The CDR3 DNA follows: TGTGCCAGTAGTATAGGCACAGCTGAGCCTTTCTTT.